These T cell receptor beta chains were read from a single sample in a study of blood T cell dynamics during melanoma immunotherapy. Method: immunoSEQ multiplex PCR; TCRdb's copy keeps in-frame clones and lacks some. Here the sample spans about 9,700 clones, approximately 90% being singletons. Sequences were derived from blood, sampled from a patient treated with checkpoint blockade. These receptors all come from a human donor with melanoma. Both conserved end residues are part of each CDR3. The order of the fields is clone size, V gene, J gene, D gene, CDR3 DNA, CDR3 protein. The D gene is left open where the match is weak. The size field is filled for only some rows; it gives once, few, many or a size class.

clone size: -
V gene: TRBV30
J gene: TRBJ2-1
D gene: TRBD2
CDR3 DNA: TGTGCCTCTTCTAGCGGGGGGCTCGGTGGCTACAATGAGCAGTTCTTC
CDR3 protein: CASSSGGLGGYNEQFF

clone size: -
V gene: TRBV29-1
J gene: TRBJ2-3
D gene: TRBD2
CDR3 DNA: TGCAGCGTTGTGCCTAGCGGGGGAGATACGCAGTATTTT
CDR3 protein: CSVVPSGGDTQYF

clone size: -
V gene: TRBV29-1
J gene: TRBJ2-3
D gene: TRBD2
CDR3 DNA: TGCAGCGTCCCCCCTCCTAGCGGGAACACAGATACGCAGTATTTT
CDR3 protein: CSVPPPSGNTDTQYF

clone size: -
V gene: TRBV18
J gene: TRBJ2-3
D gene: -
CDR3 DNA: TGTGCCAGCTCACCATATCTTGGGGACCAAGATACGCAGTATTTT
CDR3 protein: CASSPYLGDQDTQYF

clone size: -
V gene: TRBV7-2
J gene: TRBJ2-5
D gene: -
CDR3 DNA: TGTGCCAGCAGCTTAGCGGGTAAGGGCCAACAAGAGACCCAGTACTTC
CDR3 protein: CASSLAGKGQQETQYF

clone size: -
V gene: TRBV28
J gene: TRBJ2-7
D gene: TRBD1
CDR3 DNA: TGTGCCAGCAGTGCCCGACAGGGTGGAATCTACGAGCAGTACTTC
CDR3 protein: CASSARQGGIYEQYF

clone size: -
V gene: TRBV4-1
J gene: TRBJ1-2
D gene: TRBD1
CDR3 DNA: TGCGCCAGCAGCCAAGATCCGCAGGGGGCGCAAGTAGATGGCTACACCTTC
CDR3 protein: CASSQDPQGAQVDGYTF

clone size: -
V gene: TRBV10-2
J gene: TRBJ2-3
D gene: -
CDR3 DNA: TGCGCCAGCAGTGATCTTAGGGATACGCAGTATTTT
CDR3 protein: CASSDLRDTQYF

clone size: -
V gene: TRBV9
J gene: TRBJ2-7
D gene: -
CDR3 DNA: TGTGCCAGCAGCCCGGATGGGTCCTACGAGCAGTACTTC
CDR3 protein: CASSPDGSYEQYF

clone size: few
V gene: TRBV6-6
J gene: TRBJ1-3
D gene: -
CDR3 DNA: TGTGCCAGCACTCGAGGGGCCTCTGGAAACACCATATATTTT
CDR3 protein: CASTRGASGNTIYF

clone size: few
V gene: TRBV18
J gene: TRBJ1-1
D gene: -
CDR3 DNA: TGTGCCAGCTCACCAACAAAGAACACTGAAGCTTTCTTT
CDR3 protein: CASSPTKNTEAFF

clone size: -
V gene: TRBV5-1
J gene: TRBJ2-3
D gene: TRBD2
CDR3 DNA: TGCGCCAGCAGCTTGGGGTCGCCGCCGGGAGGAATCGCTACAGATACGCAGTATTTT
CDR3 protein: CASSLGSPPGGIATDTQYF

clone size: -
V gene: TRBV29-1
J gene: TRBJ2-7
D gene: TRBD1
CDR3 DNA: TGCAGCGTTAATGTACAGGGGGCTATAGGAGAGCAGTACTTC
CDR3 protein: CSVNVQGAIGEQYF

clone size: -
V gene: TRBV30
J gene: TRBJ1-1
D gene: -
CDR3 DNA: TGTGCCTGGTCTCGGGACTACACTGAAGCTTTCTTT
CDR3 protein: CAWSRDYTEAFF

clone size: -
V gene: TRBV18
J gene: TRBJ1-1
D gene: TRBD1
CDR3 DNA: TGTGCCAGCTCAGTAGCAGGGGGTCAGACTGAAGCTTTCTTT
CDR3 protein: CASSVAGGQTEAFF

clone size: -
V gene: TRBV28
J gene: TRBJ1-2
D gene: TRBD1
CDR3 DNA: TGTGCCAGCAGTTTCCCGGGACAGGGAATTAGGGGCTACACCTTC
CDR3 protein: CASSFPGQGIRGYTF

clone size: -
V gene: TRBV11-3
J gene: TRBJ1-3
D gene: TRBD1
CDR3 DNA: TGTGCCAGCAGCTTGGGACAGGGGGCGTCTGGAAACACCATATATTTT
CDR3 protein: CASSLGQGASGNTIYF

clone size: -
V gene: TRBV9
J gene: TRBJ2-1
D gene: TRBD2
CDR3 DNA: TGTGCCAGCAGCGTAGAGGGGAGGGGCTACAATGAGCAGTTCTTC
CDR3 protein: CASSVEGRGYNEQFF

clone size: -
V gene: TRBV2
J gene: TRBJ1-1
D gene: -
CDR3 DNA: TGTGCCAGCAGTGATGCGGGGGAAGCTTTCTTT
CDR3 protein: CASSDAGEAFF

clone size: -
V gene: TRBV7-2
J gene: TRBJ2-7
D gene: TRBD1
CDR3 DNA: TGTGCCAGCAGCTCACAGGGGGCCTACGAGCAGTACTTC
CDR3 protein: CASSSQGAYEQYF

clone size: -
V gene: TRBV10-3
J gene: TRBJ1-1
D gene: -
CDR3 DNA: TGTGCTTCGGGGGGGGGTACGAACACTGAAGCTTTCTTT
CDR3 protein: CASGGGTNTEAFF

clone size: -
V gene: TRBV6-5
J gene: TRBJ1-2
D gene: TRBD1
CDR3 DNA: TGTGCCAGCAGTTATGGGACAGGGTCTACCTATGGCTACACCTTC
CDR3 protein: CASSYGTGSTYGYTF

clone size: -
V gene: TRBV7-9
J gene: TRBJ2-7
D gene: -
CDR3 DNA: TGTGCCAGCAGCACCCGGGGCGGCTACGAGCAGTACTTC
CDR3 protein: CASSTRGGYEQYF

clone size: -
V gene: TRBV29-1
J gene: TRBJ1-1
D gene: -
CDR3 DNA: TGCAGCGCCAAAAGACAGGTTGGGGGTGCTGAAGCTTTCTTT
CDR3 protein: CSAKRQVGGAEAFF

clone size: -
V gene: TRBV25-1
J gene: TRBJ1-1
D gene: -
CDR3 DNA: TGTGCCAGCAACCCCACGGGGGCTCGGAACACTGAAGCTTTCTTT
CDR3 protein: CASNPTGARNTEAFF

clone size: -
V gene: TRBV2
J gene: TRBJ1-4
D gene: TRBD1
CDR3 DNA: TGTGCCAGCAGTAAGACCGGGACAGGTAGCTATGAAAAACTGTTTTTT
CDR3 protein: CASSKTGTGSYEKLFF

clone size: -
V gene: TRBV6-1
J gene: TRBJ1-4
D gene: -
CDR3 DNA: TGTGCCAGCAGTACGACCTTTAATGAAAAACTGTTTTTT
CDR3 protein: CASSTTFNEKLFF

clone size: -
V gene: TRBV6-1
J gene: TRBJ2-1
D gene: -
CDR3 DNA: TGTGCCAGCAATAGACCCGTTGACGGGAATGAGCAGTTCTTC
CDR3 protein: CASNRPVDGNEQFF

clone size: -
V gene: TRBV5-6
J gene: TRBJ2-7
D gene: TRBD2
CDR3 DNA: TGTGCCAGCGGGGTAGCGGGTATGCTCGAGCAGTACTTC
CDR3 protein: CASGVAGMLEQYF

clone size: -
V gene: TRBV7-6
J gene: TRBJ2-2
D gene: -
CDR3 DNA: TGTGCCAGCAGCTTAGATAGCCGGGAGCTGTTTTTT
CDR3 protein: CASSLDSRELFF

clone size: -
V gene: TRBV7-6
J gene: TRBJ2-7
D gene: TRBD1
CDR3 DNA: TGTGCCAGCAGCTTGACAGGGAGCTCCTACGAGCAGTACTTC
CDR3 protein: CASSLTGSSYEQYF

clone size: -
V gene: TRBV19
J gene: TRBJ1-1
D gene: -
CDR3 DNA: TGTGCCAGTAGTGGCCAGGGACACGAAGCTTTCTTT
CDR3 protein: CASSGQGHEAFF

clone size: few
V gene: TRBV2
J gene: TRBJ2-3
D gene: TRBD2
CDR3 DNA: TGTGCCAGTAGACTAGCGGACACAGATACGCAGTATTTT
CDR3 protein: CASRLADTDTQYF

clone size: -
V gene: TRBV5-1
J gene: TRBJ1-1
D gene: -
CDR3 DNA: TGCGCCAGCAGCTTGGGGGGACGGTCTCTGATAGAAGCTTTCTTT
CDR3 protein: CASSLGGRSLIEAFF

clone size: -
V gene: TRBV5-1
J gene: TRBJ1-1
D gene: TRBD1
CDR3 DNA: TGCGCCAGCAGCCTTCAGGGGGGGAGCATGAACACTGAAGCTTTCTTT
CDR3 protein: CASSLQGGSMNTEAFF

clone size: -
V gene: TRBV5-5
J gene: TRBJ2-7
D gene: TRBD1
CDR3 DNA: TGTGCCAGCAGATTGACAGGGGGCCCATTCGAGCAGTACTTC
CDR3 protein: CASRLTGGPFEQYF

clone size: -
V gene: TRBV5-6
J gene: TRBJ2-3
D gene: TRBD2
CDR3 DNA: TGTGCCAGCAGCTTGAGTGTGCAGCGGGGGGAAACAGATACGCAGTATTTT
CDR3 protein: CASSLSVQRGETDTQYF

clone size: -
V gene: TRBV5-1
J gene: TRBJ2-1
D gene: TRBD2
CDR3 DNA: TGCGCCAGCAGCAATAGCGGGAGGGCCGGTGATGAGCAGTTCTTC
CDR3 protein: CASSNSGRAGDEQFF

clone size: -
V gene: TRBV6-1
J gene: TRBJ2-7
D gene: TRBD1
CDR3 DNA: TGTGCCACCATACGGACAGGGGAAGGCTACGAGCAGTACTTC
CDR3 protein: CATIRTGEGYEQYF

clone size: -
V gene: TRBV4-1
J gene: TRBJ2-3
D gene: TRBD2
CDR3 DNA: TGCGCCAGCAGCCAAGGAGAATCTAGCGGGAGTCCAGATACGCAGTATTTT
CDR3 protein: CASSQGESSGSPDTQYF

clone size: -
V gene: TRBV2
J gene: TRBJ2-2
D gene: TRBD2
CDR3 DNA: TGTGCCAGCAGTGGCGAGACTAGCGGGATTATCGGGGAGCTGTTTTTT
CDR3 protein: CASSGETSGIIGELFF

clone size: -
V gene: TRBV7-9
J gene: TRBJ2-2
D gene: -
CDR3 DNA: TGTGCCAGCAGCTCACTATCGCCCGGGGAGCTGTTTTTT
CDR3 protein: CASSSLSPGELFF

clone size: -
V gene: TRBV2
J gene: TRBJ2-2
D gene: TRBD2
CDR3 DNA: TGTGCCAGCAGGGAGGGACTAGCGGGAATCGGGGAGCTGTTTTTT
CDR3 protein: CASREGLAGIGELFF

clone size: -
V gene: TRBV9
J gene: TRBJ2-5
D gene: -
CDR3 DNA: TGTGCCAGCAGCGTTACAGGGATTCACGAGACCCAGTACTTC
CDR3 protein: CASSVTGIHETQYF

clone size: once
V gene: TRBV5-1
J gene: TRBJ2-7
D gene: TRBD2
CDR3 DNA: TGCGCCAGCAGCCTGGACTGGGGGAGGGTGGAAGAGCAGTACTTC
CDR3 protein: CASSLDWGRVEEQYF

clone size: -
V gene: TRBV28
J gene: TRBJ2-2
D gene: -
CDR3 DNA: TGTGCCAGCAGCTGGGGTGGGGAGCTGTTTTTT
CDR3 protein: CASSWGGELFF

clone size: -
V gene: TRBV28
J gene: TRBJ2-5
D gene: -
CDR3 DNA: TGTGCCAGCAGTCCGGGGACCCGCTCGGGGACCCAGTACTTC
CDR3 protein: CASSPGTRSGTQYF

clone size: -
V gene: TRBV5-4
J gene: TRBJ1-3
D gene: -
CDR3 DNA: TGTGCCAGCAGCTTGGACGGGGCTTCTGGAAACACCATATATTTT
CDR3 protein: CASSLDGASGNTIYF

clone size: -
V gene: TRBV6-5
J gene: TRBJ1-2
D gene: TRBD1
CDR3 DNA: TGTGCCAGCAGTTCCGGGACAGGGATTTATGGCTACACCTTC
CDR3 protein: CASSSGTGIYGYTF

clone size: few
V gene: TRBV10-3
J gene: TRBJ1-1
D gene: -
CDR3 DNA: TGTGCCATCGGCCGTACCGGAGACACTGAAGCTTTCTTT
CDR3 protein: CAIGRTGDTEAFF

clone size: -
V gene: TRBV5-1
J gene: TRBJ2-2
D gene: -
CDR3 DNA: TGCGCCAGCAGCTTGCGCCCCGGGGAGCTGTTTTTT
CDR3 protein: CASSLRPGELFF

clone size: -
V gene: TRBV25-1
J gene: TRBJ2-3
D gene: TRBD2
CDR3 DNA: TGTGCCAGCAGTGAATCCGTTGGTGCTAGCGGGAGGCCAGATACGCAGTATTTT
CDR3 protein: CASSESVGASGRPDTQYF

clone size: -
V gene: TRBV10-3
J gene: TRBJ2-5
D gene: -
CDR3 DNA: TGTGCCATCAGTGAGTCGTTAGAGCTACAAGAGACCCAGTACTTC
CDR3 protein: CAISESLELQETQYF

clone size: -
V gene: TRBV19
J gene: TRBJ1-2
D gene: TRBD1
CDR3 DNA: TGTGCCAGTAGTCCAGACAGGGCCTATGGCTACACCTTC
CDR3 protein: CASSPDRAYGYTF

clone size: few
V gene: TRBV7-3
J gene: TRBJ1-2
D gene: -
CDR3 DNA: TGTGCCAGCAGCCCCCAACCCACCAACTATGGCTACACCTTC
CDR3 protein: CASSPQPTNYGYTF

clone size: once
V gene: TRBV27
J gene: TRBJ1-4
D gene: -
CDR3 DNA: TGTGCCAGCAGGGGGGGGGTGTTGAGTAATGAAAAACTGTTTTTT
CDR3 protein: CASRGGVLSNEKLFF

clone size: -
V gene: TRBV11-3
J gene: TRBJ2-1
D gene: TRBD1
CDR3 DNA: TGTGCCAGCAGCCCGGACAGGGTGGGATACAATGAGCAGTTCTTC
CDR3 protein: CASSPDRVGYNEQFF

clone size: -
V gene: TRBV4-3
J gene: TRBJ1-2
D gene: -
CDR3 DNA: TGCGCCAGCAGCCAAGCCGGGGGCCGGAACTATGGCTACACCTTC
CDR3 protein: CASSQAGGRNYGYTF

clone size: once
V gene: TRBV30
J gene: TRBJ2-1
D gene: -
CDR3 DNA: TGTGCATCGATGGGCAGCTCCTACAATGAGCAGTTCTTC
CDR3 protein: CASMGSSYNEQFF

clone size: -
V gene: TRBV6-1
J gene: TRBJ1-4
D gene: TRBD1
CDR3 DNA: TGTGCCAGCAGTGAAGGATACAGGGGGCGGGCAACTAATGAAAAACTGTTTTTT
CDR3 protein: CASSEGYRGRATNEKLFF